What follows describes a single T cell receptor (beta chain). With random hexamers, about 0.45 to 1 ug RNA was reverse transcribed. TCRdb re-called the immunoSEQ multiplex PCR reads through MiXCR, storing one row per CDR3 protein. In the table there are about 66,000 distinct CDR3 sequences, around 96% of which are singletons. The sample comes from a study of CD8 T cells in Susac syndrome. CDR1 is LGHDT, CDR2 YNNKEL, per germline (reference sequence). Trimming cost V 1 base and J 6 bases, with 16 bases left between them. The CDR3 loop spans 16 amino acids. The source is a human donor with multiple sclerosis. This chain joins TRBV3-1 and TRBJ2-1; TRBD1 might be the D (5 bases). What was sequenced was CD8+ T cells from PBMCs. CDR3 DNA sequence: TGTGCCAGCAGCCAAGCCGCAGGGATTGTTGGCAATGAGCAGTTCTTC. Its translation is CASSQAAGIVGNEQFF.